This TCR beta chain was recovered during a study of cytomegalovirus exposure and HLA in healthy donors (dated by TCRdb to about 2017). About the investigation overall: An earlier analysis of approximately 640 of the donors reported roughly 300 Gb of sequence data and 100 million to 130 million unique TCR beta sequences from 150 million to 200 million T cells. An early release covering roughly 640 HLA-typed donors comprised 250 to 350 gigabases of sequencing data and approximately 85 million unique TCR sequences. Of the roughly 400 genotyped donors, roughly 85% fell in the genetic ancestry cluster associated with self-reported Caucasian donors. The study aimed to test whether signatures of past pathogen exposure could be identified by cataloging public T cell receptors. Using immunosequencing, the study profiled T cell repertoires from about 620 subjects and related those repertoires to cytomegalovirus serostatus. Besides the first cohort of 666 subjects, a separate validation cohort made up of 120 or so different subjects was used. The study combined high-throughput TCR immunosequencing, statistical association of individual TCRs with disease status, and machine learning to predict cytomegalovirus infection status. A later analysis re-analyzed previously published TCR beta repertoires from several hundred donors and added high-resolution HLA genotyping to study TCR occurrence patterns. In the later analysis, no new phenotypic data were used to find candidate immune exposures; instead, reliance was placed on TCR beta sequences and their occurrence across donors. To decide whether each TCR beta V gene segment behaved as functional or pseudogenic, an earlier analysis of 587 of the donors relied on high-throughput TCR beta sequencing. Donor age, sex, ethnicity and CMV serostatus were compiled together with the repertoire data. Genome-wide SNP genotypes for about 60% of the 666 donors were used in a later genetic analysis, which treated that subset as a discovery cohort. Every discovery cohort repertoire had been produced on one sequencing platform. Both class I and class II loci were covered by HLA typing, at four-digit resolution. The number of donors typed differed by locus, with about 629-640 for A, B, C, DRB1 and DQB1, roughly 520 for DQA1, about 610 for DPA1, and some 450 for DPB1. A handful of DR-DQ haplotypes were handled as single units for association and clustering because linkage in the cohort was strong. Across approximately 400 genotyped donors of the cohort, an average of roughly 250,000 unique TCR beta nucleotide sequences per donor were sequenced, and 15% to 20% of those sequences were non-productive. Points the paper makes about the study in general: In an earlier analysis of roughly 560 of the donors, most TCR beta V segments were observed in productive rearrangements about 90% or about 30% of the time, broadly matching IMGT annotations. In a later genetic analysis, fewer N-insertions in productive TCRs were reported among donors in an Asian-associated ancestry cluster than the roughly 670-donor mean. Specific HLA alleles were associated with 15,000 to 20,000 TCR beta sequences at a false discovery rate of 0.05 in a later analysis. The authors suggested that the approach could potentially be extended to other disease states and immunological phenotypes. V-gene and J-gene trimming of TCR beta chains was associated with a missense DCLRE1C variant in a later genetic analysis, and the association was replicated in an independent cohort. Because HLA typing was unavailable for some donors at each locus, only the typed subset was used in association tests. A group of highly shared sequence variants was considered likely to be a technical artifact of the sequencing pipeline. A later analysis found that HLA-associated TCR beta chains were more clonally expanded and had lower generation probabilities than equally common non-associated chains. According to a later analysis, parvovirus B19, influenza, CMV and Epstein-Barr virus appeared linked to several top co-occurrence clusters. In a later analysis, the rate of TCR association differed among HLA loci, with DRB1 alleles having the most associated TCRs and HLA-C alleles having the fewest. Only TCR beta chains were sequenced in this cohort, and the absence of alpha or paired-chain data limited detectable features. In vitro tests confirmed that a few of the cytomegalovirus-associated TCR beta chains recognize cytomegalovirus antigens. Because the 87-base-pair reads could not distinguish some IMGT-functional V segments, including TRBV6-2 and TRBV6-3, those segments were excluded. A later analysis found that most CMV-associated TCR beta chains appeared HLA-restricted, with HLA associations seemingly driven largely by CMV exposure. Cytomegalovirus status was reported to be diagnosed by the classifier with high specificity and sensitivity in both the original and validation cohorts. Over 15 rarely observed V segments, including chromosome 9 orphons, were excluded from the earlier analysis of several hundred of the donors because counts were too low. The only immune exposure information available for the cohort was CMV serostatus. Correlated functional status among segregating V segments might be attributable to linkage disequilibrium, but an unknown experimental factor could not be ruled out. The study listed approximately 160 TCR beta chains as associated with cytomegalovirus. While some public TCRs were present in many individuals, most TCR sequences turned up only very rarely across donors. A further reported finding was that TCR beta sequences accurately predicted the HLA-A and HLA-B alleles for most subjects in the first cohort. Roughly uniform sequencing depth across donors was assumed in presence/absence analyses, although this assumption may not hold. Strong co-occurrence of HLA alleles, especially DR and DQ, made assigning TCR associations to individual alleles difficult.

Trimming costs V 7 bases and J 1 base, and their ends lie 13 bases apart. CDR1 is given as SGHAT and CDR2 as FQNNGV, both from the germline V gene. Including cysteine and phenylalanine, the CDR3 has 14 amino acids. Only CDR3 DNA remains: 42 bases, in frame from the first base. The receptor library was made with the immunoSEQ multiplex PCR assay. A mixture of 60 forward primers for TCR Vbeta segments and 13 reverse primers for TCR Jbeta segments was used in the multiplex PCR. Amplification of the CDR3 region of rearranged TCR beta genes was performed with a multiplex PCR assay on genomic DNA. The Illumina HiSeq System was used to sequence the amplified TCR beta libraries as 87-base-pair reads. The source study handled its data this way. Across the 700 or so repertoires, a later analysis counted tens of millions of unique TCR beta chains, roughly 11 million of which were shared by at least two donors. Raw reads were error-corrected and collapsed into unique sequences with a nearest-neighbor algorithm that merged closely related sequences to remove PCR and sequencing errors. Alignment of CDR3 sequences to IMGT reference sequences was used to assign V, D and J gene segments. For a sequence to be retained, at least a six-nucleotide match to both a V gene segment and a J gene segment was required. A rearrangement counted as productive if the CDR3 had no stop codons and remained in frame with V and J, and every other rearrangement counted as non-productive. CDR3 was defined according to IMGT convention as the region running from the second conserved V-encoded cysteine to the conserved J-encoded phenylalanine. The earlier analysis of about 530 of the donors excluded any sequence lacking an unambiguous match to a single V gene segment. An earlier analysis of over 450 of the donors classified V segments as functional when productive rearrangements were above 56.7% and as segregating when the standard deviation between donors was above 5%. A statistical classification framework was developed to diagnose cytomegalovirus status using the catalog of TCR beta chain sequences. In a later analysis, V and J genes were assigned by comparing TCR nucleotide sequences against IMGT/GENE-DB human TR gene sequences. In a later analysis, CDR3 sequences and most-parsimonious VDJ recombination scenarios were assigned using the TCRdist pipeline. In a later analysis, each TCR beta chain was defined by its CDR3 amino acid sequence together with its V-gene family, and reads without a unique V-gene family were excluded. To address suspected cross-contamination and a sequencing artifact, a later analysis removed over 500 highly shared, low-generation-probability nucleotide sequences. For each public chain, a later analysis derived a clonal expansion index from normalized ranks of inferred template counts within each repertoire. In a later analysis, generation probabilities were computed with a VDJ recombination model fitted to out-of-frame rearrangements, and the resulting probabilities were checked against IGoR. Hypergeometric tests were used in a later analysis to score TCR-TCR, TCR-HLA and TCR-CMV co-occurrence, with a repertoire-size bias correction applied to the TCR pairs. False discovery rates were estimated in a later analysis by permuting HLA or CMV assignments 20 times. In a later analysis, co-occurring TCRs were grouped using DBSCAN, with TCRdist sequence similarity added in when clustering inside HLA-allele-positive subsets. Co-occurrence clustering excluded repertoires with fewer than 30,000 or more than 120,000 public chains, plus five with anomalous nucleotide sharing. The immuneACCESS repertoire file appears here via TCRdb, limited to in-frame rearrangements. These files lack a portion of the clones; in checked studies, under half of the deficit traces to unresolved V genes, and the cause of the others is not known. That table supplies the V and J calls and clone size; D and trimming were determined from the DNA. This sample's table carries around 150,000 clones. The ten largest make up 1% to 1.5% of the sample.

To note about this clone: Its target antigen remains unknown.

The cohort comprised fewer than 750 healthy bone marrow donors. At the time of sampling, every cohort member was nominally healthy, though immune exposures that went unrecorded were likely present. The donor tested CMV seronegative and was one of the 352 seronegative cohort members. A peripheral blood sample was collected from each donor, and TCR beta sequencing was performed on peripheral blood mononuclear cells. Genomic DNA was extracted from the blood cell samples with the Qiagen DNeasy Blood Extraction Kit. The receptor comes from a woman aged 60-75 years in good health and CMV-seronegative. Material: PBMCs. The chain employs TRBV11-2 and TRBJ2-5; the D region possibly corresponds to TRBD2 (6 bases align). The CDR3 sequence is CASTMTSIQETQYF. The DNA reads TGTGCCAGCACCATGACTAGTATCCAAGAGACCCAGTACTTC.